The clone carrying this TCR beta chain occurred a few times. The CDR3 loop spans 15 amino acids. Per the germline V gene, CDR1 is MNHEY and CDR2 is SMNVEV (reference sequence). V was trimmed by 3 bases and J by 7 bases, leaving 15 bases between them. In the authors' methods: Amplification with reference gene primers provided the estimates of nucleated cell counts. Assay used: immunoSEQ multiplex PCR; TCRdb lists only in-frame clones, some missing. Clonal size and the V and J genes are those of that table, whereas D and trimming came from the DNA. The top ten clones hold approximately 2% of a sample with some 130,000 clones, over 60% of them seen once. This specimen comes from a study of blood T cell repertoires in COVID-19. Study details: Specimens from acute and convalescent COVID-19 originated in the United States, Italy and Spain. T cells, B-cell-depleted T cells, or PBMCs provided the cDNA or gDNA that served as material.

The V call is TRBV27, the J call TRBJ2-2; maybe TRBD2 (7 bases). Sequenced input: peripheral blood. The TCR sequence derives from an older woman with acute or convalescent COVID-19. The CDR3 here is CASSLGAGAIGELFF. DNA for the CDR3: TGTGCCAGCAGTTTGGGTGCGGGGGCCATCGGGGAGCTGTTTTTT.